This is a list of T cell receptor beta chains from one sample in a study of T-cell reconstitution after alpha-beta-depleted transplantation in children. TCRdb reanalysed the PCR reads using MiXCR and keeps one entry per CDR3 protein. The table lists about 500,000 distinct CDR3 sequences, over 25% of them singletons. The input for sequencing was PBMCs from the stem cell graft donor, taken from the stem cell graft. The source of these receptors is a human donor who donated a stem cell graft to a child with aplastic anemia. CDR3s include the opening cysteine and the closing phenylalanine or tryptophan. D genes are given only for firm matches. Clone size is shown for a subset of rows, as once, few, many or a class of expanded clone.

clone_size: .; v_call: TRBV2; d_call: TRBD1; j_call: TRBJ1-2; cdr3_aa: CASSERTGGGYGYTF; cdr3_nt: TGTGCCAGCAGTGAAAGGACAGGGGGTGGCTATGGCTACACCTTC
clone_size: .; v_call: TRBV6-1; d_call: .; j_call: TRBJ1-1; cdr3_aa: CASRTMGGRTEAFF; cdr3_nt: TGTGCCAGCAGGACAATGGGGGGAAGAACTGAAGCTTTCTTT
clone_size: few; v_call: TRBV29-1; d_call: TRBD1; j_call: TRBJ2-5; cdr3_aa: CSVVRTGGRETQYF; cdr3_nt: TGCAGCGTTGTTCGGACAGGGGGCAGAGAGACCCAGTACTTC
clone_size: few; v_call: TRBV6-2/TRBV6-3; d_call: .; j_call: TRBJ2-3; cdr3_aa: CASRMPGDGTDTQYF; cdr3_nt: TGTGCCAGCAGGATGCCCGGGGACGGCACAGATACGCAGTATTTT
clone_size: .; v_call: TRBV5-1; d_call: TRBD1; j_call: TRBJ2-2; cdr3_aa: CASSSTGVSPTGELFF; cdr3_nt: TGCGCCAGCAGCTCGACAGGGGTCTCTCCCACCGGGGAGCTGTTTTTT
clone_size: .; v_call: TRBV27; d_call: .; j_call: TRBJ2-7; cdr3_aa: CASRGGQTKPYEQYF; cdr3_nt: TGTGCCAGCAGGGGGGGACAGACCAAACCCTACGAGCAGTACTTC
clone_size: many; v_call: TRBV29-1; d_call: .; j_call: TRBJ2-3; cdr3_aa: CSVRGQGGNTQYF; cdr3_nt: TGCAGCGTGCGGGGGCAGGGAGGAAATACGCAGTATTTT
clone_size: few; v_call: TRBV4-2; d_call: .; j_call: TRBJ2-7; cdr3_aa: CASSQAASDSYEQYF; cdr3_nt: TGTGCCAGCAGCCAAGCGGCTAGCGACTCCTACGAGCAGTACTTC
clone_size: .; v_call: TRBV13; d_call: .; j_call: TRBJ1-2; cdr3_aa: CASSRREPAVYGYTF; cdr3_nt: TGTGCCAGCAGCCGGCGAGAGCCTGCGGTCTATGGCTACACCTTC
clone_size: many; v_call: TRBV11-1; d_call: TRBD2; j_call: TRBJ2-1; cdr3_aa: CASSLGTSGSFEQFF; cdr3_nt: TGTGCCAGCAGCCTCGGGACTAGCGGGAGTTTTGAGCAGTTCTTC
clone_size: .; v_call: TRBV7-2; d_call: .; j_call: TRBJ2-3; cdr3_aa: CASSDRTEGTQYF; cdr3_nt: TGTGCCAGCAGCGACCGAACGGAGGGTACGCAGTATTTT